The T cell receptor (beta chain) described here comes from a study of T cell responses to AZD1222 COVID-19 vaccine. Data came from immunoSEQ multiplex PCR; TCRdb stores just in-frame clones and leaves some out. The table records approximately 200,000 clones, 87% of them present only once. Looked up from germline, CDR1 is MNHEY and CDR2 is SVGAGI. This CDR3 contains 14 residues. V dropped 5 bases and J dropped 4 bases, with 15 bases sitting between them. This clone was seen a few times. The V and J genes are TRBV6-5 and TRBJ2-7; D is possibly TRBD1 (6 bases). The material sequenced was peripheral blood, taken on day 0 of MenACWY control vaccination. This receptor was obtained from an adult in good health. CDR3 coding DNA: TGTGCCAGCAGTCCCCAGGGCAGGGGATACGAGCAGTACTTC. It yields the protein CASSPQGRGYEQYF.